This T cell receptor beta chain was identified during a study of response to subunit inactivated influenza vaccine (dated by TCRdb to 2016 to 2019). Describing the broader study: Deep quantitative profiling of the T cell receptor repertoire was used in the study to follow responses to a trivalent subunit inactivated influenza vaccine.

The germline V gene (reference sequence) provides CDR1 DFQATT and CDR2 SNEGSKA. The CDR3 holds 15 amino acids from the cysteine to the phenylalanine. Kept here is only the CDR3 DNA, which spans 45 bases and is read in frame from base 1. V is trimmed back by 4 bases and J by 8 bases, and the junction contains 10 bases that no gene match accounts for. This clonotype was counted between two and nine times. The antigen it binds to is not known. The sample holds no much larger clone one base away, and base qualities are not on file. The library was prepared using RT-PCR. This sample was sequenced with an Illumina HiSeq 2500. TCRdb's own reprocessing of the public reads used fastp at Q25 and MiXCR and kept productive beta chains. CDR3 protein sequences are deduplicated, and each keeps its most common genes and DNA. The sample profile shows about 800,000 distinct CDR3 sequences; approximately 21% of them were found once. The ten largest clones capture 9.5% to 13% of the sample.

On the study overall, not on this receptor specifically: The authors suggested that each seasonal influenza vaccination may recruit only a limited number of new T cells.

This sequence was found in a man aged 45 to 65 who received an inactivated influenza vaccine. Donor details come from another sample of the same person, matched by shared clones. Sequenced here: PBMCs from blood, sampled around 5 days after vaccination. The chain links TRBV20-1 with TRBJ2-1; 11 junctional bases match TRBD2. The base sequence is TGCAGTGCTACTCCCCTAGCGGGAGGAATCGATGAGCAGTTCTTC. Protein translation: CSATPLAGGIDEQFF.